Listed below are T cell receptor beta chains from one sample, sequenced in a study of cytomegalovirus exposure and HLA in healthy donors. Assay: immunoSEQ multiplex PCR; the TCRdb copy retains only in-frame clones and omits some. This table holds about 190,000 clones, about four fifths found once. The specimen was PBMCs. Every receptor here comes from a woman aged 25 to 45 in good health and CMV-seropositive. The CDR3 runs from the conserved cysteine through the conserved F or W. The D gene is left open where the match is weak. Clone size appears in some rows only: once, few, many, or a class for an expanded clone.

CDR3 | DNA | J | V | D | size
CASSTGTSGHNTDTQYF | TGTGCCAGCAGCACCGGGACTAGCGGTCATAACACAGATACGCAGTATTTT | TRBJ2-3 | TRBV9 | TRBD2 | -
CASSQSVGAYEQYF | TGCGCCAGCAGCCAATCAGTAGGGGCCTACGAGCAGTACTTC | TRBJ2-7 | TRBV5-1 | - | -
CASSTGSGNTEAFF | TGCGCCAGTTCCACTGGATCAGGCAACACTGAAGCTTTCTTT | TRBJ1-1 | TRBV10-1 | - | once
CASSITGVHGAQHF | TGTGCCAGTAGTATAACGGGAGTTCATGGAGCCCAGCATTTT | TRBJ1-5 | TRBV19 | - | -
CASSFRSGSATNEKLFF | TGTGCCAGCAGCTTCCGGTCCGGGAGCGCAACTAATGAAAAACTGTTTTTT | TRBJ1-4 | TRBV13 | - | -
CASSSRQYSGRARYEQYF | TGTGCCAGCAGTTCGAGACAATATAGCGGGAGGGCCAGATACGAGCAGTACTTC | TRBJ2-7 | TRBV7-2 | TRBD2 | -
CASNDLQGSPEAFF | TGTGCCAGCAACGATTTACAGGGGAGCCCTGAAGCTTTCTTT | TRBJ1-1 | TRBV4-2 | TRBD1 | once
CAWISGTGGITNTEAFF | TGTGCCTGGATCTCCGGGACAGGGGGCATAACGAACACTGAAGCTTTCTTT | TRBJ1-1 | TRBV30 | TRBD1 | few
CASSCPGHTNEKLFF | TGTGCCAGCAGTTGTCCGGGACACACTAATGAAAAACTGTTTTTT | TRBJ1-4 | TRBV6-5 | - | -
CSSSFWDSQNIQYF | TGTTCCAGCAGCTTCTGGGACTCCCAAAACATTCAGTACTTC | TRBJ2-4 | TRBV7-9 | - | -
CASGGAETQYF | TGTGCCAGCGGGGGGGCCGAGACCCAGTACTTC | TRBJ2-5 | TRBV5-4 | - | -
CASSKQGVLSYEQYF | TGTGCCAGCAGTAAACAGGGGGTCCTCTCCTACGAGCAGTACTTC | TRBJ2-7 | TRBV11-2 | TRBD1 | -
CASSSPGTSFADTQYF | TGTGCCAGCAGCTCCCCCGGGACTAGCTTCGCAGATACGCAGTATTTT | TRBJ2-3 | TRBV7-9 | TRBD2 | -
CAWSVYGNQETQYF | TGTGCCTGGAGTGTTTACGGGAACCAAGAGACCCAGTACTTC | TRBJ2-5 | TRBV30 | - | -
CASSSTGGGGYTF | TGCGCCAGCAGCTCAACAGGGGGCGGGGGCTACACCTTC | TRBJ1-2 | TRBV5-1 | TRBD1 | once